The 27 T cell receptor beta chains in this list originate from one sample, sequenced in a study of cytomegalovirus exposure and HLA in healthy donors (dated by TCRdb to the late 2010s). Library preparation was by the immunoSEQ multiplex PCR assay. The multiplex PCR relied on a mix of 60 forward primers for TCR Vbeta segments and 13 reverse primers for TCR Jbeta segments. TCRdb limited this immuneACCESS table to in-frame rearrangements with V and J called. A share of clones is missing; checked studies link under half to unresolved V genes, and the rest is unexplained. Here the sample has 35,000 to 45,000 clones; more than 45% occur a single time. The ten largest clonotypes hold 6% of the sample. Sequences were obtained from PBMCs. The receptors here all came from a man in his sixties in good health and CMV-seronegative.

V usage is TRBV5-4 and J usage is TRBJ1-2; the match to TRBD1 covers 12 bases. This CDR3 has 17 amino acids. The V and J ends lost 0 bases and 1 base, in that order; junction bases with no gene match: 4. Germline-derived CDR1 and CDR2 are SGHNT and YYREEE (reference sequence). The CDR3 DNA sequence: TGTGCCAGCAGCTTGGGGGGACAGGGGGCCTTTAACTATGGCTACACCTTC. Translation gives CASSLGGQGAFNYGYTF.

The chain combines TRBV7-8 with TRBJ1-1; 8 bases are a match to TRBD1. Germline lookup yields CDR1 SGHVS and CDR2 FQNEAQ. V dropped 5 bases and J dropped 6; count of bases not matched to a gene: 11. This CDR3 is built from 15 residues. The CDR3 loop is CASSQNRGTRAEAFF. As DNA, the CDR3 is TGTGCCAGCAGCCAAAACAGGGGGACGAGGGCTGAAGCTTTCTTT. Looking up the rest from reference TRBV7-8 and TRBJ1-1 gives the full variable domain: GAGVSQSPRYKVAKRGQDVALRCDPISGHVSLFWYQQALGQGPEFLTYFQNEAQLDKSGLPSDRFFAERPEGSVSTLKIQRTQQEDSAVYLCASSQNRGTRAEAFFGQGTRLTVV.

The chain has TRBV7-2 and TRBJ1-2; D is unresolved. V dropped 1 base and J dropped 4 bases, with 7 bases sitting between them. From germline, CDR1 is SGHTA and CDR2 FQGNSA. The CDR3 sequence is 13 residues long. The CDR3 here is CASSLVFRYGYTF. CDR3 bases: TGTGCCAGCAGCTTAGTTTTCCGCTATGGCTACACCTTC.

The chain couples TRBV14 to TRBJ1-5, with 7 bases identical to TRBD1. The CDR3 runs to 14 residues. CDR1 is SGHDN, CDR2 FVKESK, per germline. V trimming: 1 base; J trimming: 10 bases; junction bases outside the gene matches: 7. The CDR3 loop reads CASSQGDSRGPQHF. The CDR3 region has the DNA TGTGCCAGCAGCCAAGGGGACAGCCGGGGACCCCAGCATTTT.

This clone was counted a few times. V and J are TRBV7-9 and TRBJ2-7, with 7 bases lining up with TRBD1. There are 17 residues in the CDR3. Germline V lookup: CDR1 SEHNR, CDR2 FQNEAQ (reference sequence). J lost 5 bases, V lost 5 bases, and 18 bases had no gene match. The chain's CDR3 is CASSILWTGQRDDEQYF. The CDR3 nucleotides read TGTGCCAGCAGCATATTATGGACGGGACAGAGGGATGACGAGCAGTACTTC.

This clone occurred a few times. The V gene is TRBV2, the J gene TRBJ2-3; 15 bases map to TRBD2. CDR1 is SNHLY, CDR2 FYNNEI, per germline. This CDR3 contains 16 residues. The trim removed 7 bases at V and 4 bases at J, leaving 6 bases unmatched. The CDR3 here is CASNGLAGGPADTQYF. In nucleotides, the CDR3 is TGTGCCAGCAACGGACTAGCGGGAGGGCCGGCAGATACGCAGTATTTT.

This chain links TRBV9 with TRBJ2-7, with 10 bases that match TRBD2. V shed 0 bases and J 0 bases; nucleotides not matched to a gene: 3. The CDR3 length is 16 residues. Germline CDR1 reads SGDLS; CDR2 reads YYNGEE. DNA of the CDR3: TGTGCCAGCAGCGTAGCGGCTAGCGGGAGCTCCTACGAGCAGTACTTC. Amino acids: CASSVAASGSSYEQYF.

This clone was seen more than once but under ten times. The V and J genes are TRBV28 and TRBJ1-5; weak D call: TRBD1 (6 bases). Trimming took 6 bases from V and 7 from J, leaving 10 bases between them. This CDR3 region has 12 residues. Germline-derived CDR1 and CDR2 are MDHEN and SYDVKM. The CDR3 reads CASRTGKQPQHF. Written as DNA, the CDR3 is TGTGCCAGCAGAACAGGGAAACAGCCCCAGCATTTT. Supplemented by reference TRBV28 and TRBJ1-5, the full variable domain reads DVKVTQSSRYLVKRTGEKVFLECVQDMDHENMFWYRQDPGLGLRLIYFSYDVKMKEKGDIPEGYSVSREKKERFSLILESASTNQTSMYLCASRTGKQPQHFGDGTRLSIL.

This clone has just one count. This chain joins TRBV30 and TRBJ1-5; TRBD1 agrees at 8 bases. Germline V CDR1 and CDR2: GTSNPN, SVGIG (reference sequence). After removal of 4 bases from V and 1 base from J, the junction contained 9 bases not matched to a gene. The CDR3 length is 16 residues. For the CDR3, the DNA is TGTGCCTGGAAACAGGGGGGGTCCGGGAGCAATCAGCCCCAGCATTTT. It yields the protein CAWKQGGSGSNQPQHF.

Only a few counts were recorded for this clone. The V gene is TRBV5-4, the J gene TRBJ1-2; tentatively, D is TRBD1 (6 bases). Trimming stripped 0 bases from V and 6 bases from J, with 15 bases between. In germline, CDR1 is SGHNT, CDR2 YYREEE (reference sequence). This CDR3 spans 15 amino acids. The CDR3 DNA reads as TGTGCCAGCAGCTTGGCCGCCCCCCAGGGGAATGGCTACACCTTC. Residues: CASSLAAPQGNGYTF. The full variable domain, its missing parts supplied by reference TRBV5-4 and TRBJ1-2, is ETGVTQSPTHLIKTRGQQVTLRCSSQSGHNTVSWYQQALGQGPQFIFQYYREEENGRGNFPPRFSGLQFPNYSSELNVNALELDDSALYLCASSLAAPQGNGYTFGSGTRLTVV.

The rearrangement uses TRBV2 and TRBJ2-5; tentatively, D is TRBD1 (6 bases). CDR1 SNHLY and CDR2 FYNNEI come from the germline V gene. The CDR3 extends over 13 amino acids. Trimming took 6 bases from V and 5 from J, leaving 13 bases between them. The CDR3 region is CASSDTGRETQYF. CDR3 nucleotide sequence: TGTGCCAGCAGCGATACAGGGCGGGAGACCCAGTACTTC.

This chain joins TRBV9 and TRBJ1-2, with a tentative D call TRBD1 (5 bases). Trimming removed 2 bases at V and 7 bases at J, with 15 bases between. This CDR3 has 14 amino acids. CDR1 is SGDLS and CDR2 is YYNGEE in the germline V gene. The CDR3 loop is CASSVQGENRGYTF. Written as DNA, the CDR3 is TGTGCCAGCAGCGTGCAAGGGGAAAATCGTGGCTACACCTTC.

The table lists this clone with a few counts. This rearrangement joins TRBV15 to TRBJ2-1, with 8 bases identical to TRBD1. CDR1 is LNHNV, CDR2 YYDKDF, per germline (reference sequence). The J segment lost 12 bases and the V segment lost 1 base, leaving 5 bases of the junction unmatched. The length of the CDR3 is 13 residues. The CDR3 region is CATSRGPGTGQFF. The CDR3 DNA follows: TGTGCCACCAGCAGAGGCCCCGGGACAGGGCAGTTCTTC.

This clone was detected only a few times. This chain links TRBV9 with TRBJ1-1; D may be TRBD1 (5 bases). The CDR3 contains 15 residues. V was shortened by 2 bases and J by 0 bases, with 11 bases between the two germline ends. Germline CDR1 and CDR2: SGDLS and YYNGEE. The CDR3 protein is CASSVGGAVNTEAFF. CDR3 nucleotides: TGTGCCAGCAGCGTGGGTGGGGCGGTGAACACTGAAGCTTTCTTT.

The rearrangement links TRBV6-1 to TRBJ1-5; D call uncertain. The CDR3 covers 19 residues. Germline CDR1 reads MNHNS; CDR2 reads SASEGT. V lost 0 bases and J lost 3, with 21 bases in between. Written as DNA, the CDR3 is TGTGCCAGCAGTGAAGCGGGGTCGGATCGCGGGGTCCCCAATCAGCCCCAGCATTTT. It translates to CASSEAGSDRGVPNQPQHF.

The chain has TRBV13 and TRBJ2-2, with TRBD2 matching 7 bases. Germline V CDR1 and CDR2: PRHDT, FYEKMQ (reference sequence). V trimming: 4 bases; J trimming: 0 bases; junction bases outside the gene matches: 5. The CDR3 spans 16 residues. The CDR3 DNA sequence: TGTGCCAGCAGCTCGCGGCGGGAGACGAACACCGGGGAGCTGTTTTTT. This encodes CASSSRRETNTGELFF.

The rearrangement links TRBV5-1 to TRBJ2-2, with TRBD2 as a possible D gene (6 bases). The V and J ends lost 4 bases and 3 bases respectively, with 10 bases between them. This CDR3 region has 14 residues. Germline-derived CDR1 and CDR2 are SGHRS and YFSETQ. DNA for the CDR3: TGCGCCAGCAGCGCCGGGGACTACACCGGGGAGCTGTTTTTT. As protein: CASSAGDYTGELFF.

The chain links TRBV5-1 to TRBJ2-2; weak D call: TRBD1 (6 bases). Germline-derived CDR1 and CDR2 are SGHRS and YFSETQ. The CDR3 sequence is 14 residues long. V lost 3 bases and J lost 4, with 10 bases in between. The CDR3 region is CASSSRGSTGELFF. DNA for the CDR3: TGCGCCAGCAGCTCCAGGGGTAGCACCGGGGAGCTGTTTTTT.

This clone was seen more than once but under ten times. This sequence joins TRBV5-1 and TRBJ1-1; perhaps TRBD1 as D (6 bases). V dropped 3 bases and J dropped 2 bases, with 14 bases sitting between them. CDR1 is SGHRS and CDR2 is YFSETQ in the germline V gene. CDR3 length: 15 amino acids. For the CDR3, the DNA is TGCGCCAGCAGCTCGAGACAGGCGAGAAACACTGAAGCTTTCTTT. It codes for CASSSRQARNTEAFF.

The chain is built from TRBV10-2 and TRBJ2-7; 11 nucleotides line up with TRBD2. Germline V gene data show CDR1 as WSHSY and CDR2 as SAAADI. V shed 2 bases and J 7 bases; nucleotides not matched to a gene: 7. This CDR3 region has 15 residues. The CDR3 coding sequence is TGCGCCAGCAGTGAGAACGATCTAGCGGGAGGAGAGCAGTACTTC. Its protein product is CASSENDLAGGEQYF.

This chain links TRBV7-9 with TRBJ1-4; TRBD1 matches at 7 bases. Germline V gene data show CDR1 as SEHNR and CDR2 as FQNEAQ (reference sequence). J gave up 3 bases and V 3 bases, and 4 bases lay outside the gene matches. This CDR3 has 15 amino acids. The CDR3 coding sequence is TGTGCCAGCAGCTTCGGGACAGACTCTAATGAAAAACTGTTTTTT. Its protein product is CASSFGTDSNEKLFF.

The chain carries TRBV19 and TRBJ1-1; TRBD1 aligns across 7 bases. The junction had 3 bases not matched to a gene; V was cut back by 5 bases and J by 0 bases. There are 14 residues in the CDR3. Germline assignment: CDR1 LNHDA and CDR2 SQIVND (reference sequence). CDR3 DNA sequence: TGTGCCAGTAGTCAACAGGGGATGAACACTGAAGCTTTCTTT. It yields the protein CASSQQGMNTEAFF.

This chain links TRBV4-1 with TRBJ2-3; 14 nucleotides align to TRBD2. Per germline, CDR1 MGHRA and CDR2 YSYEKL. After removal of 1 base from V and 6 bases from J, the junction contained 12 bases not matched to a gene. The CDR3 is made up of 19 amino acids. CDR3 coding DNA: TGCGCCAGCAGCCAAGCTTCTTTGACTAGCGGGAGGGCCAGGGATACGCAGTATTTT. It is translated as CASSQASLTSGRARDTQYF.

This clone was seen only a few times. The rearrangement uses TRBV9 and TRBJ2-3, with D possibly matching TRBD2 (6 bases). Germline V gene sequence: CDR1 SGDLS, CDR2 YYNGEE. The V end lost 5 bases, the J end lost 2 bases, and 12 bases lay between the germline ends. This CDR3 is built from 14 residues. The CDR3 region is CASSPGLNTDTQYF. The CDR3 bases are TGTGCCAGCAGTCCGGGACTCAACACAGATACGCAGTATTTT.

V gene TRBV5-1 combines with J gene TRBJ1-1; 9 positions agree with TRBD1. The CDR3 runs to 14 residues. Germline values: CDR1 SGHRS, CDR2 YFSETQ. Trimming at V came to 4 bases and at J to 4 bases, leaving 5 bases not matched to a gene. The CDR3 is CASSSPDRGTEAFF. The CDR3 DNA reads TGCGCCAGCAGCAGTCCGGACAGGGGCACTGAAGCTTTCTTT.

At least ten counts were recorded for this clone. This sequence joins TRBV6-5 and TRBJ2-5; D is perhaps TRBD1 (5 bases). Trimming left V 6 bases short and J 3 bases short, with 8 bases between. In germline, CDR1 is MNHEY, CDR2 SVGAGI. The CDR3 length is 12 residues. CDR3 nucleotide sequence: TGTGCCAGCAGGGTAGGGGAAGAGACCCAGTACTTC. This sequence encodes CASRVGEETQYF.

The table lists this clone with a few counts. The CDR3 region has the DNA TGTGCCAGCAGCCCCCTGCGGGGTTCCTACAATGAGCAGTTCTTC. It codes for CASSPLRGSYNEQFF. The J gene is TRBJ2-1, the V gene TRBV7-2; D possibly corresponds to TRBD2 (6 bases). CDR3 length equals 15 residues. Germline V gene data show CDR1 as SGHTA and CDR2 as FQGNSA. The V end lost 5 bases, the J end lost 1 base, and 12 bases lay between the germline ends.